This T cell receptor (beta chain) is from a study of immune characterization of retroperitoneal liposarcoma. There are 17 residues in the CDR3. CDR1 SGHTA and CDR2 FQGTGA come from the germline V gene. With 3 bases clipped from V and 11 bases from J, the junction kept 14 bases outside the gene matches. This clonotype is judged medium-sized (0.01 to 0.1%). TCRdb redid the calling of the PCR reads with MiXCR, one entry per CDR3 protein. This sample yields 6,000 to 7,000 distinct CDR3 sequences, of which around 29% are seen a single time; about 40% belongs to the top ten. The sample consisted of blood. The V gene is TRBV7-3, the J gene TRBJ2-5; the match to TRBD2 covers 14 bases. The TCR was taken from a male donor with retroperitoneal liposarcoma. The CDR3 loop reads CASSFFPRLAGGNEQYF. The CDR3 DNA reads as TGTGCCAGCAGCTTTTTCCCACGACTAGCGGGGGGGAATGAGCAGTACTTC.